Detailed here is one T cell receptor beta chain. Germline V gene lookup returns CDR1 LNHDA and CDR2 SQIVND (reference sequence). There are 15 residues in the CDR3. The junction had 9 bases not matched to a gene; V was cut back by 4 bases and J by 3 bases. It was approximately 0.2 ug DNA, around 33,000 T cell genomes, that sorted-subset replicate PCRs used. The data were produced by immunoSEQ multiplex PCR, yet TCRdb's version contains in-frame clones alone and is incomplete. The sample contains about 580,000 clones, 95% to 98% of which appear only once. The sample is drawn from a study of shared clonotypes between healthy human individuals. Positively selected for CCR7, the CD45RO-negative cells used as naive CD8 cells excluded terminally differentiated effector memory CD45RA+ cells.

The specimen was naive CD8+ T cells sorted from blood. This clonotype was obtained from a man aged 25 to 45 in good health. The J gene is TRBJ2-7, the V gene TRBV19, with 7 bases fitting TRBD1. Here the CDR3 reads CASSTSGTDFYEQYF. The CDR3, as DNA: TGTGCCAGTAGTACCTCCGGGACAGATTTCTACGAGCAGTACTTC.